The clone carrying this T cell receptor beta chain showed up just a few times. Library construction for TCR beta used iRepertoire HTBI primers and Arm-PCR of CDR3 regions. TCRdb redid the calling of the multiplex PCR reads with MiXCR, one entry per CDR3 protein. The repertoire holds approximately 350,000 distinct CDR3 sequences, about an eighth seen once, with approximately 17% in the top ten. These data are taken from a study of regulatory T cells in long-lasting Graves disease. This CDR3 region has 16 residues. V lost 5 bases, J lost 0 bases, and 15 bases lay in between. Per germline, CDR1 MNHEY and CDR2 SVGEGT. Noted time point: newly diagnosed GD, antithyroid drugs for less than 3 months. PBMC RNA was the source of the TCR library. This sample also belongs to another study, concerning T cells in Graves' hyperthyroidism and ophthalmopathy. According to that study: The model made its ophthalmopathy prediction, and onset followed a median approximately 7 months later.

This specimen consisted of peripheral blood mononuclear cells (PBMCs), obtained at new diagnosis, from a patient treated with antithyroid drugs. The chain links TRBV6-2 or TRBV6-3 to TRBJ2-3; TRBD1 might be the D (5 bases). The sequence was obtained from a woman aged 18-29 years with Graves disease. CDR3 nucleotides: TGTGCCAGCAGTCGACGGCGGTCAGGGAGCACAGATACGCAGTATTTT. It translates to CASSRRRSGSTDTQYF.